This passage covers 11 T cell receptor beta chains from one sample sequenced in a study of post-analysis software for immune sequencing data. Study findings and constraints: A few TRBV segments (TRBV5-6, TRBV5-1 and TRBV20-1 among them) occurred more frequently in patients than in controls.

Antigens of these TCRs are unknown. Prepared libraries of TCR beta cDNA carried unique molecular identifiers. Using its own MiXCR run on the PCR reads, TCRdb lists one record per CDR3 protein. The sample includes about 820,000 distinct CDR3 sequences, roughly half of them seen just once. Sequenced sample: blood. The receptors were gathered from a girl between 10 and 17 years old with multiple sclerosis.

Concerning this clonotype itself: At one end the junction does not follow the germline gene, possibly because of a read error. The V call is TRBV6-6, the J call TRBJ1-5; possible D gene TRBD1, 6 bases. Germline loops: CDR1 MNHNY, CDR2 SVGAGI (reference sequence). The CDR3 runs 15 residues. Here the CDR3 DNA reads TGTACCAGCAGTTACTCGAACAGGGATGGACAGCCCCAGCATTTT. Protein sequence: CTSSYSNRDGQPQHF.

The J gene is TRBJ2-4, the V gene TRBV11-1, with D unclear. The DNA end is more similar to TRBJ2-7, so the J call may be wrong. The CDR3 has 13 residues. Germline V gene sequence: CDR1 SGHAT, CDR2 FQDESV (reference sequence). The CDR3 region has the DNA TGTGCCAGCAGCCCCGAGGAATGGGACGAGCAGTACTTC. It encodes CASSPEEWDEQYF.

The J gene is TRBJ2-7, the V gene TRBV29-1; TRBD1 is a possible D gene (6 bases). Germline CDR1 reads SQVTM; CDR2 reads ANQGSEA. This CDR3 comprises 13 residues. Trimming took off 4 bases at V and 3 bases at J, with 13 bases between the two ends. The DNA for the CDR3 is TGCAGCGTTGGAGGGACATCCATCTACGAGCAGTACTTC. Encoded protein: CSVGGTSIYEQYF.

CDR3 protein: CASSPGRRGYGYTF. The CDR3 nucleotides read TGCGCCAGCAGCCCGGGACGCAGAGGATATGGCTACACCTTC. This rearrangement joins TRBV5-1 to TRBJ1-2, with D maybe TRBD1 (5 bases). Germline V CDR1 and CDR2: SGHRS, YFSETQ. V was shortened by 4 bases and J by 5 bases, with 15 bases between the two germline ends. The CDR3 length is 14 residues.

The chain uses TRBV5-5 and TRBJ2-3; TRBD2 agrees at 8 bases. The CDR3 length is 17 residues. The germline V gene has CDR1 SGHKS and CDR2 YYEKEE (reference sequence). V lost 2 bases, J lost 2 bases, and 10 bases stayed unmatched. The CDR3 DNA reads TGTGCCAGCAGCTTCGGTCTAGCGGGCTATAACACAGATACGCAGTATTTT. The encoded protein is CASSFGLAGYNTDTQYF.

V is TRBV7-9 and J is TRBJ2-1; 8 nucleotides agree with TRBD2. The CDR3 spans 18 residues. The trim removed 4 bases at V and 0 bases at J, leaving 11 bases unmatched. The germline CDR1 and CDR2 sequences are SEHNR and FQNEAQ (reference sequence). For the CDR3, the DNA is TGTGCCAGCAGCTCCACTCGGACTAGCCGGAGCTCCTACAATGAGCAGTTCTTC. The encoded protein is CASSSTRTSRSSYNEQFF.

The V and J genes are TRBV14 and TRBJ2-1, with D unresolved. V lost 1 base, J lost 10 bases, and 11 bases lay in between. CDR3 length: 13 residues. The germline gives CDR1 SGHDN, CDR2 FVKESK. The CDR3 here is CASSQVVSGEQFF. CDR3 bases: TGTGCCAGCAGCCAAGTGGTTTCTGGGGAGCAGTTCTTC.

This clonotype has a handful of counts. This chain links TRBV29-1 with TRBJ2-6; no reliable D call. Looked up from germline, CDR1 is SQVTM and CDR2 is ANQGSEA. Trimming took off 2 bases at V and 0 bases at J, with 11 bases between the two ends. The CDR3 covers 16 residues. The CDR3 DNA is TGCAGCGTTGAATCCCGCCAGAGCTCTGGGGCCAACGTCCTGACTTTC. This encodes CSVESRQSSGANVLTF.

The V call is TRBV29-1, the J call TRBJ2-7; tentatively, D is TRBD2 (6 bases). Germline-derived CDR1 and CDR2 are SQVTM and ANQGSEA. The V gene lost 3 bases and the J gene lost 0 bases, with 12 bases spanning the gap. The CDR3 consists of 14 residues. This CDR3 reads CSVDIGSYSYEQYF. As DNA, the CDR3 is TGCAGCGTTGATATCGGGAGTTACTCCTACGAGCAGTACTTC.

The genes are TRBV29-1 and TRBJ2-7, with a possible D match to TRBD1 (6 bases). The V end was cut by 7 bases, the J end by 4 bases, with 17 bases between. Germline CDR1 SQVTM, CDR2 ANQGSEA. The CDR3 has 13 residues. The CDR3 is CSAQGQIVYEQYF. The CDR3 region has the DNA TGCAGCGCACAGGGTCAAATTGTGTACGAGCAGTACTTC.

The chain carries TRBV18 and TRBJ2-7; 10 bases are a match to TRBD1. Looked up from germline, CDR1 is KGHSH and CDR2 is LQKENI. V shed 0 bases, J shed 4 bases, and the junction held 3 bases outside the gene matches. The CDR3 is 15 residues long. The CDR3 region is CASSPPWDRGYEQYF. CDR3 DNA: TGTGCCAGCTCACCACCCTGGGACAGGGGTTACGAGCAGTACTTC.